This T cell receptor (beta chain) originates from a study of T cell responses to AZD1222 COVID-19 vaccine (dated by TCRdb to about 2021). In terms of the full investigation: A total of approximately 240 trial participants underwent TCR sequencing, of whom about 200 had received two doses of AZD1222 and 26 had received two doses of the MenACWY control vaccine. Trial participants were enrolled into age subgroups of 18-55, 56-69 and 70-plus years, which contained approximately 150, 28 and 58 TCR-sequenced participants, respectively. The paper as a whole reports these results and caveats: Vaccine-associated CD4 TCRs spanned the whole spike protein, with dominant responses in regions 160-218 and 743-854. In the small 56-69-year group, the increase in depth fell short of significance, most likely because of low power. Conclusions about previously exposed vaccinees were limited because only a handful of AZD1222 recipients were SARS-CoV-2 seropositive at baseline. Reportedly, close to half of the unique spike-specific TCRs recognized epitopes lying outside the regions that are mutated in the B.1.351 and B.1.1.7 variants. Because no day 14 peak-response samples were available, repertoires were characterized only after the peak T cell response. Spike-specific TCR breadth and depth rose significantly after two AZD1222 doses compared with day 0 and with MenACWY recipients. Participants were mostly white British, with more females than males. The authors suggested clonal diversity may have been underestimated.

CDR1 SGDLS and CDR2 YYNGEE were looked up in the germline V gene. V is cut by 0 bases and J by 13 bases, and the space between the germline ends is 16 bases. From its cysteine to its phenylalanine, the CDR3 spans 14 amino acids. Only the CDR3 part of the read is kept: 42 bases, read in frame from the first base. Interpreted using the paper, the time point label stands for: about 28 days (+/-7) after the second vaccine dose. AZD1222 recipients with second doses at about 4 weeks or about 12 weeks were pooled, because spike-specific TCR depth and breadth did not differ between schedules. Vaccinee samples were obtained from the UK trials COV001 and COV002, which included a single-blind randomized controlled phase 2/3 trial of AZD1222 (ChAdOx1 nCoV-19) in healthy adults. For TCRbeta chain sequencing, PBMC samples were collected from trial participants at day 0 and at day 28 after the second dose. Notes on this clone: The specificity of this receptor is unknown. The input lacks base qualities; no much larger clone sits a single base away.

The CDR3 regions of human TCRbeta chains were analyzed by immunosequencing. The source study handled its data this way. Repertoire TCRs were checked for matches against a reference library of SARS-CoV-2-specific TCRs that had been generated using the MIRA antigen-specificity platform. Breadth meant the fraction of unique TCRs that were SARS-CoV-2-associated, whereas depth meant the fraction of total T cells that were SARS-CoV-2-associated. Each spike-specific TCR was assigned to its reactive spike region and to a CD4 or CD8 class using the MIRA data. Log10-transformed breadth and depth values were compared by one-way ANOVA with Sidak's multiple comparisons tests. The clones in this table, taken by TCRdb from immuneACCESS, are in-frame only. Not every clone is retained; where verified, under half of the shortfall comes from an unresolved V gene, and the cause of the rest is unknown. The V and J calls and clone size come from that table; D and trimming were worked out from the DNA. The sample contains around 170,000 clones, about 90% of them found a single time. Roughly 11% of the sample goes to the ten largest clones.

The TCR was taken from an adult who received the AZD1222 COVID-19 vaccine. Sequenced material: peripheral blood, taken 28 days after the second AZD1222 dose. The chain is encoded by TRBV9 joined to TRBJ1-4, with TRBD1 tentatively as D gene (5 bases match). The CDR3 region reads CASSVAGTGEGLFF. Read as DNA, the sequence is TGTGCCAGCAGCGTAGCTGGGACGGGCGAGGGACTGTTTTTT.